This TCR beta chain appears in the sequencing data of a study of blood T cell repertoires in COVID-19. Study overall: Samples of COVID-19 (acute and convalescent) were obtained from the United States, Italy and Spain. Sources were T cells, B-cell-depleted T cells, or PBMCs; the material itself was cDNA or gDNA.

V lost 5 bases and J lost 5; bases outside the gene matches: 4. The CDR3 length is 13 residues. The germline V gene has CDR1 SQVTM and CDR2 ANQGSEA. The protocol was immunoSEQ multiplex PCR, while the TCRdb copy is restricted to in-frame clones and leaves out a portion. This table has under 85,000 clones, roughly 84% appearing once. This chain joins TRBV29-1 and TRBJ2-1; 9 positions match TRBD2. This receptor was obtained from a man aged 45-65 years with acute or convalescent COVID-19. The specimen was peripheral blood. CDR3 amino acids: CSVKREAHNEQFF. The DNA for the CDR3 is TGCAGCGTTAAGCGGGAGGCCCACAATGAGCAGTTCTTC.